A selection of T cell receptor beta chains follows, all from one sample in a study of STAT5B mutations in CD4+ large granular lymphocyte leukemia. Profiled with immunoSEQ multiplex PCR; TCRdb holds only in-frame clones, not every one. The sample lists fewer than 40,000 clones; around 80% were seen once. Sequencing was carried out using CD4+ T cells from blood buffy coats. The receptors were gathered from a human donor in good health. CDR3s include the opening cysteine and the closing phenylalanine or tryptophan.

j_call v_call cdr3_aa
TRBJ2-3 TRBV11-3 CASSSGLAEGLTDTQYF
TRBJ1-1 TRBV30 CAWSDSTEAFF
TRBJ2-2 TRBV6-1 CASSERTPSGELFF
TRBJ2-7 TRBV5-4 CASSFDGGRVYEQYF
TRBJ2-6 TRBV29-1 CSVELDSGMGANVLTF
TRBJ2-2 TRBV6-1 CASSDQSTGELFF
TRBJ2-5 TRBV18 CASSPASGQETQYF
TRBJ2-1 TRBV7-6 CASSSGQGAYNEQFF
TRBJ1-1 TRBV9 CASSVAMRDTEAFF
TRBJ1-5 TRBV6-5 CASSPGAGQGQPQHF
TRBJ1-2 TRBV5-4 CASSLAGRDYGYTF
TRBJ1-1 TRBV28 CASIQLNTEAFF
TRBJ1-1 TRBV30 CAWTLDVNTEAFF
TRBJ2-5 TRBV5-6 CASSFQGGETQYF
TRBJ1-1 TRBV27 CASSLDRPPYTEAFF
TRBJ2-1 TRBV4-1 CASSQVGRAGDKQFF
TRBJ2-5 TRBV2 CASSPDRFQETQYF
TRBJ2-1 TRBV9 CASSLLAGTYNEQFF
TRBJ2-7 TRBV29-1 CSVFLQDSREQYF
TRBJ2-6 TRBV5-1 CASSLGLAGASGANVLTF
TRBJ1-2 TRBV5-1 CASSPGQGGYTF
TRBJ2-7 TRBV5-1 CASSLGGGPPSPYEQYF
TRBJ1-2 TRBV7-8 CASSLGTGGYGYTF
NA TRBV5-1 CASSPNGGTASYEQYF
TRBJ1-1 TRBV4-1 CASSPPGGRGNTEAFF
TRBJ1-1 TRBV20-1 CSATPDTEAFF
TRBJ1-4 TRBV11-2 CASRTRPGTNEKLFF
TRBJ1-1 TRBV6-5 CASSRLQGMNTEAFF
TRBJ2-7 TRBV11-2 CASSSTRGNEQYF
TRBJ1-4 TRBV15 CATSSLGQGLSEKLFF
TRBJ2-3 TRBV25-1 CASSESGNPLTDTQYF
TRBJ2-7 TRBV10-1 CASSRPGESSYEQYF
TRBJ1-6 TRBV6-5 CASSQGQGRSSPLHF
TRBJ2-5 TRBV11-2 CASSLLTLAGLQETQYF
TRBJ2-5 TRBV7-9 CASSSGQETQYF
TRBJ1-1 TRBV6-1 CASITGSRTEAFF
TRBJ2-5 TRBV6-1 CASITTGRGETQYF
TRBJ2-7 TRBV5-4 CASSLGRTGNPSYEQYF
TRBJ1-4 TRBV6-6 CASSLLGPATNEKLFF
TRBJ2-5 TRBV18 CASSPPGQDKRETQYF
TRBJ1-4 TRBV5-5 CASSLGEKLFF